These 30 T cell receptor beta chains originate from one sample sequenced in a study of blood T cell repertoires in COVID-19. Assay used: immunoSEQ multiplex PCR; TCRdb lists only in-frame clones, some missing. The data contain tens of thousands of clones, around 90% of them seen just once; the ten biggest clones take up around 14%. Material: peripheral blood. These receptors were taken from a male donor with acute or convalescent COVID-19.

This clone was recorded a few times. This chain uses TRBV12-3 or TRBV12-4 with TRBJ2-3; 9 nucleotides line up with TRBD1. Trimming took 6 bases from V and 3 from J; bases not matched to a gene: 1. The CDR3 totals 13 residues. CDR3 protein: CASSGQGTDTQYF. As DNA, the CDR3 is TGTGCCAGCAGCGGACAGGGGACAGATACGCAGTATTTT.

The chain couples TRBV3-1 (or the pseudogene TRBV3-2) to TRBJ1-3; 8 bases are shared with TRBD1. CDR3 length: 15 amino acids. Trimming cost V 4 bases and J 4 bases; bases outside gene matches: 6. The germline CDR1 and CDR2 sequences are LGHDT and YNNKEL (reference sequence). The CDR3 is CASSPRTGNGNTIYF. The CDR3 DNA is TGTGCCAGCAGCCCGCGGACAGGGAACGGAAACACCATATATTTT.

J is TRBJ1-4 and V is TRBV11-2, with TRBD1 identical over 7 bases. This CDR3 has 13 amino acids. J was trimmed by 8 bases and V by 3 bases; bases with no gene match: 3. The germline V gene encodes CDR1 SGHAT and CDR2 FQNNGV. CDR3 protein: CASSFTGEEKLFF. The CDR3 DNA follows: TGTGCCAGCAGCTTTACAGGGGAAGAAAAACTGTTTTTT.

The rearrangement links TRBV5-1 to TRBJ1-1; maybe TRBD1 (5 bases). The CDR3 sequence is 14 residues long. Germline CDR1 SGHRS, CDR2 YFSETQ. The germline V and J ends were trimmed by 3 bases and 0 bases, with 9 bases remaining between them. The CDR3 sequence: CASSSTALNTEAFF. DNA of the CDR3: TGCGCCAGCAGCTCGACAGCATTGAACACTGAAGCTTTCTTT.

This chain connects TRBV7-8 to TRBJ1-1; the D gene is possibly TRBD1 (6 bases). Trimming pared 4 bases from V and 4 bases from J, leaving 13 bases between. Germline V CDR1 and CDR2: SGHVS, FQNEAQ. This CDR3 comprises 14 residues. The CDR3, as DNA: TGTGCCAGCAGCTCACAGGGCTGGGGCACTGAAGCTTTCTTT. As protein: CASSSQGWGTEAFF.

This clone has just a few counts. The chain is built from TRBV5-1 and TRBJ1-1, with a weak D call TRBD1 (5 bases). Trimming took off 1 base at V and 1 base at J, with 8 bases between the two ends. The V gene's germline CDR1 is SGHRS and CDR2 YFSETQ. The CDR3 spans 14 residues. The DNA for the CDR3 is TGCGCCAGCAGCTTGCCGACAGCGAACACTGAAGCTTTCTTT. This gives the protein CASSLPTANTEAFF.

The gene calls are TRBV27 and TRBJ2-5; a possible D gene is TRBD2 (7 bases). The CDR3 contains 13 residues. The germline V gene encodes CDR1 MNHEY and CDR2 SMNVEV (reference sequence). The germline V and J ends were trimmed by 5 bases and 6 bases, with 13 bases remaining between them. The DNA of the CDR3 is TGTGCCAGCAGTCCATGGGGGGGGCAGACCCAGTACTTC. Protein product: CASSPWGGQTQYF.

This chain uses TRBV7-3 with TRBJ2-3, with D uncertain. Germline-derived CDR1 and CDR2 are SGHTA and FQGTGA. This CDR3 is 13 amino acids long. Between the trimmed V and J ends, which lost 2 bases and 4 bases, there was a span of 7 bases. Written as DNA, the CDR3 is TGTGCCAGCAGCTTACCGGGTTCAGATACGCAGTATTTT. Protein product: CASSLPGSDTQYF.

The chain links TRBV6-5 to TRBJ1-3, with TRBD1 as a possible D gene (6 bases). The CDR3 contains 15 residues. Germline assignment: CDR1 MNHEY and CDR2 SVGAGI. V lost 2 bases, J lost 2 bases, and 10 bases lay in between. The CDR3 coding sequence is TGTGCCAGCAGTTACCGACAGGTTCCTGGAAACACCATATATTTT. Protein product: CASSYRQVPGNTIYF.

This chain joins TRBV5-1 and TRBJ1-4; tentative D call: TRBD1 (5 bases). From germline, CDR1 is SGHRS and CDR2 YFSETQ. V lost 2 bases and J lost 3, with 8 bases in between. CDR3 length equals 14 residues. The CDR3 DNA is TGCGCCAGCAGCTTAGAGACAGCTAATGAAAAACTGTTTTTT. Amino acid sequence: CASSLETANEKLFF.

The V call is TRBV7-9, the J call TRBJ2-7; 10 bases are shared with TRBD2. V dropped 3 bases and J dropped 6; count of bases not matched to a gene: 2. This CDR3 comprises 13 residues. The germline V gene encodes CDR1 SEHNR and CDR2 FQNEAQ (reference sequence). This CDR3 reads CASSFGTSAEQYF. CDR3 DNA sequence: TGTGCCAGCAGCTTCGGGACTAGCGCCGAGCAGTACTTC.

This chain uses TRBV28 with TRBJ2-7, with 8 positions matching TRBD1. Per germline, CDR1 MDHEN and CDR2 SYDVKM. This CDR3 has 14 amino acids. Germline trimming cut 5 bases from V and 3 bases from J; bases unmatched to any gene: 6. CDR3 in DNA: TGTGCCAGCAGTCCAGGGGACAGGCACTACGAGCAGTACTTC. This sequence encodes CASSPGDRHYEQYF.

This clone has more than one count but fewer than ten. The chain joins TRBV30 to TRBJ1-1; D is perhaps TRBD1 (6 bases). The CDR3 extends over 14 amino acids. V was pared by 0 bases and J by 3 bases, with 11 bases between. The germline V gene has CDR1 GTSNPN and CDR2 SVGIG (reference sequence). The DNA of the CDR3 is TGTGCCTGGAGTGTAGGGGGGGCTTACACTGAAGCTTTCTTT. Translated, it gives CAWSVGGAYTEAFF.

The rearrangement links TRBV6-2 or TRBV6-3 to TRBJ2-3, with 12 bases fitting TRBD2. V shed 0 bases, J shed 11 bases, and the junction held 0 bases outside the gene matches. The germline CDR1 and CDR2 sequences are MNHEY and SVGEGT. This CDR3 has 13 amino acids. Here the CDR3 DNA reads TGTGCCAGCAGTTACTCGACTAGCGGGGGGCAGTATTTT. It encodes CASSYSTSGGQYF.

V and J are TRBV29-1 and TRBJ2-7, with 8 bases matching TRBD1. Losses at the gene ends were 5 bases for V and 3 bases for J; bases not matched to a gene: 12. Per germline, CDR1 SQVTM and CDR2 ANQGSEA. The CDR3 contains 15 residues. The CDR3 region has the DNA TGCAGCGTTCGGACAGGGCCCCGTCCCCTCTACGAGCAGTACTTC. Its translation is CSVRTGPRPLYEQYF.

The genes are TRBV18 and TRBJ1-5; D gene ambiguous. The germline V and J ends were trimmed by 2 bases and 5 bases, with 13 bases remaining between them. The CDR3 extends over 15 amino acids. CDR1 and CDR2 from the germline V gene are KGHSH and LQKENI. The CDR3 DNA reads TGTGCCAGCTCACCAGAGTCGAGTCGGGATCAGCCCCAGCATTTT. Translating gives CASSPESSRDQPQHF.

The chain couples TRBV7-2 to TRBJ2-5, with D unresolved. Trimming cost V 2 bases and J 5 bases, with 9 bases left between them. Germline V gene sequence: CDR1 SGHTA, CDR2 FQGNSA. The CDR3 sequence is 13 residues long. CDR3 DNA: TGTGCCAGCAGCTTAAGCTCTCGGGAGACCCAGTACTTC. It encodes CASSLSSRETQYF.

This rearrangement joins TRBV9 to TRBJ1-5; perhaps TRBD1 as D (5 bases). Germline V gives CDR1 SGDLS, CDR2 YYNGEE. With 0 bases removed from V and 3 bases from J, the gap between germline ends came to 10 bases. This CDR3 has 15 residues. The CDR3, as DNA: TGTGCCAGCAGCGTAGCAGGGATCGTCAATCAGCCCCAGCATTTT. Translated, it gives CASSVAGIVNQPQHF.

Note on this clone: A read error may be the cause here, since a much bigger clone is one base away. The V call is TRBV7-9, the J call TRBJ1-5; tentative D call: TRBD1 (5 bases). The germline gives CDR1 SEHNR, CDR2 FQNEAQ (reference sequence). CDR3 length: 14 residues. V lost 0 bases, J lost 3 bases, and 6 bases lay in between. CDR3 DNA: TGTGCCAGCAGCTTAGCAGGGGTCAATCAGCCCCAGCATTTT. Amino acids: CASSLAGVNQPQHF.

The rearrangement joins TRBV6-5 to TRBJ2-5; TRBD1 aligns across 8 bases. The V and J ends lost 6 bases and 5 bases, in that order; junction bases with no gene match: 11. The CDR3 contains 15 residues. CDR1 MNHEY and CDR2 SVGAGI come from the germline V gene. CDR3 DNA sequence: TGTGCCAGCAGATTCGAGACAGGGGATAAGGAGACCCAGTACTTC. Its protein is CASRFETGDKETQYF.

The CDR3 nucleotides are TGTGCCAGCAGCCGTACGTCAGAACCGACCTACGAGCAGTACTTC. As protein: CASSRTSEPTYEQYF. The genes are TRBV7-3 and TRBJ2-7; the D is unclear. The CDR3 is 15 amino acids. Trimming shortened V by 5 bases and J by 2 bases, and 16 bases separated the two germline ends. CDR1 and CDR2 (germline): SGHTA, FQGTGA.

The chain couples TRBV7-2 to TRBJ2-7, with D possibly TRBD1 on 5 matching bases. V was pared by 2 bases and J by 0 bases, with 8 bases between. Germline values: CDR1 SGHTA, CDR2 FQGNSA. The CDR3 has 14 residues. CDR3 DNA sequence: TGTGCCAGCAGCTTATTTGACAGCTCCTACGAGCAGTACTTC. Translated, it gives CASSLFDSSYEQYF.

The chain uses TRBV5-1 and TRBJ2-5; possible D gene TRBD1, 6 bases. CDR1 and CDR2 (germline): SGHRS, YFSETQ. With 4 bases removed from V and 1 base from J, the gap between germline ends came to 11 bases. The CDR3 consists of 14 residues. CDR3 in amino acids: CASSTGQTQETQYF. The CDR3 DNA is TGCGCCAGCAGCACCGGACAGACCCAAGAGACCCAGTACTTC.

The chain joins TRBV2 to TRBJ1-1; D ambiguous. Looked up from germline, CDR1 is SNHLY and CDR2 is FYNNEI. The germline V and J ends were trimmed by 6 bases and 10 bases, with 12 bases remaining between them. The CDR3 length is 11 residues. The CDR3 here is CASSQEELAFF. DNA for the CDR3: TGTGCCAGCAGCCAGGAGGAATTAGCTTTCTTT.

The J gene is TRBJ1-1, the V gene TRBV19; D not resolved. V was cut by 3 bases and J by 1 base, with 6 bases left in between. CDR3 length: 13 amino acids. Germline V gives CDR1 LNHDA, CDR2 SQIVND (reference sequence). CDR3 nucleotides: TGTGCCAGTAGTATGACGGGGAACACTGAAGCTTTCTTT. It specifies CASSMTGNTEAFF.

The rearrangement uses TRBV30 and TRBJ1-1, with unresolved D. V lost 0 bases and J lost 10, with 18 bases in between. The CDR3 is 14 amino acids. The germline V gene has CDR1 GTSNPN and CDR2 SVGIG (reference sequence). The CDR3 nucleotides read TGTGCCTGGAGTGTAGACGGGGTAGAAGTCTTAGCTTTCTTT. It translates to CAWSVDGVEVLAFF.

The CDR3 protein is CASSLGGGQGPNEKLFF. DNA of the CDR3: TGTGCCAGCAGCTTGGGGGGGGGACAGGGGCCGAATGAAAAACTGTTTTTT. V and J are TRBV5-4 and TRBJ1-4, with TRBD1 identical over 10 bases. CDR3 length equals 17 residues. The V segment lost 0 bases and the J segment 5 bases; nucleotides outside the gene matches: 7. The germline CDR1 and CDR2 sequences are SGHNT and YYREEE (reference sequence).

The chain links TRBV19 to TRBJ2-7; possibly TRBD2 for D (5 bases). The V end was cut by 4 bases, the J end by 2 bases, with 12 bases between. This CDR3 has 14 amino acids. Germline V CDR1 and CDR2: LNHDA, SQIVND (reference sequence). The DNA for the CDR3 is TGTGCCAGTAGTACCACTAGTAGAGCCTACGAGCAGTACTTC. Protein sequence: CASSTTSRAYEQYF.

V gene TRBV2 combines with J gene TRBJ2-6; 10 bases are a match to TRBD1. The CDR3 is 18 amino acids. The V and J ends lost 6 bases and 0 bases, in that order; junction bases with no gene match: 8. From germline, CDR1 is SNHLY and CDR2 FYNNEI. In DNA form, the CDR3 reads TGTGCCAGCAGGGAGACAGGGGGCCGAAGCTCTGGGGCCAACGTCCTGACTTTC. Translated, it gives CASRETGGRSSGANVLTF.

The rearrangement uses TRBV18 and TRBJ1-1, with D possibly TRBD1 on 5 matching bases. The V end was cut by 4 bases, the J end by 0 bases, with 12 bases between. The germline V gene encodes CDR1 KGHSH and CDR2 LQKENI. CDR3 length: 15 residues. Here the CDR3 reads CASSLTTAMNTEAFF. The DNA of the CDR3 is TGTGCCAGCTCACTTACGACAGCCATGAACACTGAAGCTTTCTTT.